This is a list of T cell receptor beta chains from one sample in a study of shared clonotypes between healthy human individuals. The data were produced by immunoSEQ multiplex PCR, yet TCRdb's version contains in-frame clones alone and is incomplete. The profile shows approximately 980,000 clones, over 75% of them singletons. The sequenced material came from memory CD4+ T cells sorted from blood. Source of these receptors: a man between 18 and 29 years old in good health. Both conserved end residues are part of each CDR3. Each record gives: J gene, V gene, D gene, clone size, CDR3 protein, CDR3 DNA. A D gene is named only where the DNA matches it firmly. The size of a clone is reported for some rows only, either as once, few or many, or as a class for expanded clones.

j_gene: TRBJ1-4
v_gene: TRBV7-9
d_gene: TRBD1
abundance: once
CDR3aa: CASRPGAGQLNEKLFF
CDR3nt: TGTGCCAGCAGGCCGGGAGCGGGACAGCTAAATGAAAAACTGTTTTTT

j_gene: TRBJ2-4
v_gene: TRBV7-2
d_gene: NA
abundance: NA
CDR3aa: CASSLWNLAKNIQYF
CDR3nt: TGTGCCAGCAGCTTGTGGAACTTAGCCAAAAACATTCAGTACTTC

j_gene: TRBJ2-1
v_gene: TRBV7-8
d_gene: TRBD2
abundance: NA
CDR3aa: CASSSEGTSSGEQFF
CDR3nt: TGTGCCAGCAGCTCGGAGGGGACTAGCTCCGGTGAGCAGTTCTTC

j_gene: TRBJ1-2
v_gene: TRBV30
d_gene: TRBD1
abundance: few
CDR3aa: CAWSDPPAGGFGYTF
CDR3nt: TGTGCCTGGAGTGACCCACCAGCAGGGGGCTTTGGCTACACCTTC

j_gene: TRBJ2-7
v_gene: TRBV4-2
d_gene: TRBD2
abundance: NA
CDR3aa: CASSPRVGLAPALYF
CDR3nt: TGTGCCAGCAGCCCAAGAGTTGGACTAGCCCCTGCTTTGTACTTC

j_gene: TRBJ1-6
v_gene: TRBV10-3
d_gene: TRBD1
abundance: NA
CDR3aa: CAIQGQGNSPLHF
CDR3nt: TGTGCCATCCAGGGACAGGGGAATTCACCCCTCCACTTT

j_gene: TRBJ1-6
v_gene: TRBV11-1
d_gene: NA
abundance: NA
CDR3aa: CASSSREGVNSPLHF
CDR3nt: TGTGCCAGCAGCTCCCGGGAGGGGGTGAATTCACCCCTCCACTTT

j_gene: TRBJ1-5
v_gene: TRBV19
d_gene: NA
abundance: NA
CDR3aa: CASKAAVGRPQHF
CDR3nt: TGTGCCTCCAAGGCAGCGGTGGGTAGGCCCCAGCATTTT

j_gene: TRBJ2-7
v_gene: TRBV18
d_gene: NA
abundance: few
CDR3aa: CASSPSGRTYEQYF
CDR3nt: TGTGCCAGCTCACCATCAGGAAGGACCTACGAGCAGTACTTC

j_gene: TRBJ1-2
v_gene: TRBV11-2
d_gene: NA
abundance: NA
CDR3aa: CASSLEGAGYGYTF
CDR3nt: TGTGCCAGCAGCTTAGAAGGGGCCGGGTATGGCTACACCTTC

j_gene: TRBJ2-2
v_gene: TRBV30
d_gene: NA
abundance: NA
CDR3aa: CAWSSLEITGELFF
CDR3nt: TGTGCCTGGAGTTCCCTGGAGATCACCGGGGAGCTGTTTTTT

j_gene: TRBJ1-1
v_gene: TRBV7-2
d_gene: NA
abundance: NA
CDR3aa: CASSLHHGRGRETEAFF
CDR3nt: TGTGCCAGCAGCTTACATCACGGTAGGGGAAGAGAGACTGAAGCTTTCTTT

j_gene: TRBJ1-3
v_gene: TRBV19
d_gene: TRBD1
abundance: NA
CDR3aa: CASAKTGSGNTIYF
CDR3nt: TGTGCCAGCGCGAAGACAGGGTCTGGAAACACCATATATTTT

j_gene: TRBJ2-5
v_gene: TRBV27
d_gene: NA
abundance: few
CDR3aa: CASSLYPVQSGTQYF
CDR3nt: TGTGCCAGCAGTTTATACCCGGTCCAAAGTGGGACCCAGTACTTC

j_gene: TRBJ2-7
v_gene: TRBV14
d_gene: NA
abundance: NA
CDR3aa: CASSQPDPYEQYF
CDR3nt: TGTGCCAGCAGCCAACCCGACCCCTACGAGCAGTACTTC

j_gene: TRBJ1-2
v_gene: TRBV7-9
d_gene: NA
abundance: few
CDR3aa: CASSLSTASYGYTF
CDR3nt: TGTGCCAGCAGCCTATCCACGGCTAGCTATGGCTACACCTTC

j_gene: TRBJ2-1
v_gene: TRBV29-1
d_gene: NA
abundance: NA
CDR3aa: CSVDSIRRGHNEQFF
CDR3nt: TGCAGCGTTGATAGTATTCGGCGGGGACACAATGAGCAGTTCTTC

j_gene: TRBJ2-5
v_gene: TRBV11-2
d_gene: NA
abundance: once
CDR3aa: CASSLVVGYQETQYF
CDR3nt: TGTGCCAGCAGCTTGGTAGTAGGGTACCAAGAGACCCAGTACTTC

j_gene: TRBJ2-7
v_gene: TRBV7-8
d_gene: TRBD2
abundance: NA
CDR3aa: CASSGSGGTGEQYF
CDR3nt: TGTGCCAGCAGCGGAAGCGGGGGGACGGGGGAGCAGTACTTC

j_gene: TRBJ2-1
v_gene: TRBV6-6
d_gene: TRBD2
abundance: NA
CDR3aa: CASSYLSGGRTNEQFF
CDR3nt: TGTGCCAGCAGTTACCTAAGCGGGGGGCGTACTAATGAGCAGTTCTTC

j_gene: TRBJ1-1
v_gene: TRBV5-8
d_gene: NA
abundance: NA
CDR3aa: CASSLLQGRTEAFF
CDR3nt: TGTGCCAGCAGCTTGTTGCAGGGGCGAACTGAAGCTTTCTTT

j_gene: TRBJ2-2
v_gene: TRBV9
d_gene: TRBD1
abundance: NA
CDR3aa: CASSARTGGLGELFF
CDR3nt: TGTGCCAGCAGCGCCCGGACAGGGGGTCTCGGGGAGCTGTTTTTT

j_gene: TRBJ2-5
v_gene: TRBV30
d_gene: TRBD1
abundance: NA
CDR3aa: CAWSVLGTGGSVQYF
CDR3nt: TGTGCCTGGAGTGTTCTCGGGACAGGGGGTAGTGTGCAGTACTTC

j_gene: TRBJ2-2
v_gene: TRBV6-5
d_gene: TRBD1
abundance: NA
CDR3aa: CASRQGQGVPGELFF
CDR3nt: TGTGCCAGCAGGCAGGGACAGGGGGTCCCCGGGGAGCTGTTTTTT

j_gene: TRBJ2-5
v_gene: TRBV11-2
d_gene: NA
abundance: NA
CDR3aa: CASSLDGNPQETQYF
CDR3nt: TGTGCCAGCAGCTTAGACGGGAACCCCCAAGAGACCCAGTACTTC

j_gene: TRBJ2-2
v_gene: TRBV2
d_gene: NA
abundance: NA
CDR3aa: CASSDVPTGELFF
CDR3nt: TGTGCCAGCAGTGACGTCCCCACCGGGGAGCTGTTTTTT

j_gene: TRBJ1-3
v_gene: TRBV6-1
d_gene: TRBD1
abundance: NA
CDR3aa: CASSDPGRTGRGNTIYF
CDR3nt: TGTGCCAGCAGTGACCCCGGAAGGACAGGGCGTGGAAACACCATATATTTT

j_gene: TRBJ2-2
v_gene: TRBV9
d_gene: TRBD1
abundance: NA
CDR3aa: CASSPGQGGTGELFF
CDR3nt: TGTGCCAGCAGCCCCGGACAGGGGGGCACCGGGGAGCTGTTTTTT

j_gene: TRBJ2-1
v_gene: TRBV10-3
d_gene: TRBD1
abundance: NA
CDR3aa: CAISMRLPGQGPNEQFF
CDR3nt: TGTGCCATCAGTATGAGGCTACCGGGACAGGGGCCCAATGAGCAGTTCTTC

j_gene: TRBJ1-5
v_gene: TRBV30
d_gene: NA
abundance: NA
CDR3aa: CAWSRTDNQPQHF
CDR3nt: TGTGCCTGGAGTCGAACGGACAATCAGCCCCAGCATTTT

j_gene: TRBJ1-1
v_gene: TRBV18
d_gene: TRBD1
abundance: NA
CDR3aa: CASSPPLGQFTEAFF
CDR3nt: TGTGCCAGCTCACCACCTTTGGGACAGTTCACTGAAGCTTTCTTT

j_gene: TRBJ2-3
v_gene: TRBV30
d_gene: TRBD2
abundance: NA
CDR3aa: CATSGTSGRSTDTQYF
CDR3nt: TGTGCTACCTCCGGGACTAGCGGGAGAAGCACAGATACGCAGTATTTT